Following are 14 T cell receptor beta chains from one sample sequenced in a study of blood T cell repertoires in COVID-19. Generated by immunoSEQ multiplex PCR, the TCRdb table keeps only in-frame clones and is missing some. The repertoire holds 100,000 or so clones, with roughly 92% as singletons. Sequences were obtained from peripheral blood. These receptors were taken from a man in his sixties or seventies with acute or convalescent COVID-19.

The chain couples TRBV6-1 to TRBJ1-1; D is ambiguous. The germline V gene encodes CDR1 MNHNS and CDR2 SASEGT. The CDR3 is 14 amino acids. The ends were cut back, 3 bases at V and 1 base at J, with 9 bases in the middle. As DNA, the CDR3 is TGTGCCAGCAGTGACCACAGATCGAACACTGAAGCTTTCTTT. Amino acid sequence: CASSDHRSNTEAFF.

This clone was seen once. The CDR3 bases are TGTGCCAGCAGCTCCCTAGCAATTCAGATGAGAAATGAGCAGTTCTTC. Translating gives CASSSLAIQMRNEQFF. The chain combines TRBV7-9 with TRBJ2-1, with D possibly TRBD2 on 5 matching bases. CDR1 SEHNR and CDR2 FQNEAQ come from the germline V gene (reference sequence). Trimming cost V 4 bases and J 7 bases, with 20 bases left between them. This CDR3 is 16 amino acids long.

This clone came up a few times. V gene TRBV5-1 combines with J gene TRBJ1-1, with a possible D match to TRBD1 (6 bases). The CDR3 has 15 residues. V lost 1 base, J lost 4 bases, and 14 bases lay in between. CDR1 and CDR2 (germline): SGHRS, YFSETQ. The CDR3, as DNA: TGCGCCAGCAGCTTGATTCAGGGGTCAGGCACTGAAGCTTTCTTT. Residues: CASSLIQGSGTEAFF.

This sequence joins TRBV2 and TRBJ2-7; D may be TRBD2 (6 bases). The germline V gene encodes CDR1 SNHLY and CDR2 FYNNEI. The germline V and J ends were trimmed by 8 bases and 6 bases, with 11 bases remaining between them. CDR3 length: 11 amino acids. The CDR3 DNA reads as TGTGCCAGCGGCGGGGAGCGCGAGCAGTACTTC. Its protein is CASGGEREQYF.

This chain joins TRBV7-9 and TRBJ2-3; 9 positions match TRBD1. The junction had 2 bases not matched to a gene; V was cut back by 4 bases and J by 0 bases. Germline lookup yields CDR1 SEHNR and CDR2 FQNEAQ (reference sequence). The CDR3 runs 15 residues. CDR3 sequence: CASSSDRGSTDTQYF. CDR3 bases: TGTGCCAGCAGCTCCGACAGGGGGAGCACAGATACGCAGTATTTT.

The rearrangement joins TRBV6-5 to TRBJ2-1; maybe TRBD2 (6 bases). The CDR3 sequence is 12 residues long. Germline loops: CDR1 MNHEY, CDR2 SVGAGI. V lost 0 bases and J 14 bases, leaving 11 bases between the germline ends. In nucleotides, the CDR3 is TGTGCCAGCAGTTACTCGACCGGGAGCGAGTTCTTC. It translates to CASSYSTGSEFF.

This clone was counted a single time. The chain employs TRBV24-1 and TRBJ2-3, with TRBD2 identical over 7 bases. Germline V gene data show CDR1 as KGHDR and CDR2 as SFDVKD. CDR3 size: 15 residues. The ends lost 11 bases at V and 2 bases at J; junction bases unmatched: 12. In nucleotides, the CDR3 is TGTGCCAGCAAAGCGGGGCGTTCTATCACAGATACGCAGTATTTT. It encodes CASKAGRSITDTQYF.

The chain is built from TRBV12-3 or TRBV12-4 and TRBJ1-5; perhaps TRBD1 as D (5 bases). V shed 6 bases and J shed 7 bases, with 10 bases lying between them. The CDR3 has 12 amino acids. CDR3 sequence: CASRYRRQPQHF. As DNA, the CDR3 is TGTGCCAGCAGATACAGGAGACAGCCCCAGCATTTT.

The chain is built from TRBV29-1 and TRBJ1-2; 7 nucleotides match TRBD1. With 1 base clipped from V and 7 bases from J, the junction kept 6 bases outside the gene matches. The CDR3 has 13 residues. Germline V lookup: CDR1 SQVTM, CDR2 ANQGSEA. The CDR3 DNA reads TGCAGCGTTGAAGGACAGGGTATCTCTGGCTACACCTTC. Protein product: CSVEGQGISGYTF. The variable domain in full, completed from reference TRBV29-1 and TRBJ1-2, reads SAVISQKPSRDICQRGTSLTIQCQVDSQVTMMFWYRQQPGQSLTLIATANQGSEATYESGFVIDKFPISRPNLTFSTLTVSNMSPEDSSIYLCSVEGQGISGYTFGSGTRLTVV.

DNA for the CDR3: TGTGCCAGCAGCCAGCTAGCGAATGAGCAGTTCTTC. Encoded protein: CASSQLANEQFF. The chain recombines TRBV3-1 (or the pseudogene TRBV3-2) with TRBJ2-1; a weak D match, TRBD2 (6 bases). V gave up 3 bases and J gave up 7 bases, with 7 bases separating them. Germline V gene sequence: CDR1 LGHDT, CDR2 YNNKEL (reference sequence). CDR3 size: 12 residues.

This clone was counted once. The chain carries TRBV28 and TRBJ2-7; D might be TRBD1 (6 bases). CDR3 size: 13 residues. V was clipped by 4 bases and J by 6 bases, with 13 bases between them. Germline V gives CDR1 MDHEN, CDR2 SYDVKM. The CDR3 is CASSSPTGSEQYF. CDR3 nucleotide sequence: TGTGCCAGCAGTTCCCCGACAGGATCCGAGCAGTACTTC.

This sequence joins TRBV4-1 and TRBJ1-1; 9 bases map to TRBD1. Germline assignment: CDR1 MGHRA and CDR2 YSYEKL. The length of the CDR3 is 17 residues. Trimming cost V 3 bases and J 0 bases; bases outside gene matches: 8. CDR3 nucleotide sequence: TGCGCCAGCAGCCATTCCCCCGGGACAGGGATGAACACTGAAGCTTTCTTT. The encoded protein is CASSHSPGTGMNTEAFF.

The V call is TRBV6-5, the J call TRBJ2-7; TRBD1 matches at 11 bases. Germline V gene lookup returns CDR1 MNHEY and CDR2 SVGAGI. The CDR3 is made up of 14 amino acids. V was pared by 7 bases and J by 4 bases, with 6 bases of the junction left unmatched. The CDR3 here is CASTLDRGRYEQYF. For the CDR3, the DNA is TGTGCCAGCACCTTGGACAGGGGGCGATACGAGCAGTACTTC.

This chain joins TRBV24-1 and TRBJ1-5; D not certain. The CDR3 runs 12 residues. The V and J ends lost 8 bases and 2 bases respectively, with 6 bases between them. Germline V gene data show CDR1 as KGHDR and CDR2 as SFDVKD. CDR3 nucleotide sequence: TGTGCCACCAACGAGGGCAATCAGCCCCAGCATTTT. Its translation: CATNEGNQPQHF.